The entry below gives a single T cell receptor beta chain sequence along with its context. Its antigen is unknown. Method: immunoSEQ multiplex PCR; TCRdb's copy keeps in-frame clones and lacks some. The sample yields some 19,000 clones, around two thirds seen once. This record comes from a study of OX40 agonist ivuxolimab in advanced cancers. The study, taken as a whole, reports: Doses of 0.1 to 3.0 mg/kg were accompanied by clonal expansion of CD4+ and CD8+ blood T cells by week 6.

The length of the CDR3 is 16 residues. V lost 2 bases and J lost 1, with 14 bases in between. CDR1 and CDR2 (germline): SGHVS, FQNEAQ. The sample consisted of CD4+ or CD8+ T cells sorted from blood, taken in a trial of the OX40 agonist ivuxolimab. This clonotype originated in an adult with an advanced solid tumor such as melanoma, head and neck, liver or kidney cancer. The V and J genes are TRBV7-8 and TRBJ2-5; possibly TRBD1 for D (5 bases). In nucleotides, the CDR3 is TGTGCCAGCAGCTTATTGGGGCAGGTCTTCCAAGAGACCCAGTACTTC. Protein: CASSLLGQVFQETQYF. Full variable domain (outside the CDR3, taken from reference TRBV7-8 and TRBJ2-5): GAGVSQSPRYKVAKRGQDVALRCDPISGHVSLFWYQQALGQGPEFLTYFQNEAQLDKSGLPSDRFFAERPEGSVSTLKIQRTQQEDSAVYLCASSLLGQVFQETQYFGPGTRLLVL.